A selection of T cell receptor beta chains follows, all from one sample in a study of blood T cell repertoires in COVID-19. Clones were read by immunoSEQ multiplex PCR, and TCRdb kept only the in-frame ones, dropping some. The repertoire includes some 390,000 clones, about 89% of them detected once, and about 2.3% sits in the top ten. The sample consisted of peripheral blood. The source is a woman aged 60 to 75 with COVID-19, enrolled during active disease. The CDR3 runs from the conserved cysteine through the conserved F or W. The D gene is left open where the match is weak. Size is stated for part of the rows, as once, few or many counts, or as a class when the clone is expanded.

CASSPERLQETQYF TGTGCCAGCAGCCCAGAGCGGTTGCAAGAGACCCAGTACTTC TRBV5-4 NA NA TRBJ2-5
CASSQGLAGAQETQYF TGTGCCAGCAGCCAGGGACTAGCGGGGGCTCAAGAGACCCAGTACTTC TRBV7-3 NA TRBD2 TRBJ2-5
CAIRDRVNTEAFF TGTGCCATCAGGGACAGAGTGAACACTGAAGCTTTCTTT TRBV10-3 NA NA TRBJ1-1
CASSQPAGLFAGEVYEQYF TGCGCCAGCAGCCAGCCCGCTGGGCTCTTTGCGGGGGAAGTGTACGAGCAGTACTTC TRBV4-1 NA TRBD2 TRBJ2-7
CASSYPRASGTTNTGELFF TGTGCCAGCAGCTACCCCCGGGCTAGCGGGACAACGAACACCGGGGAGCTGTTTTTT TRBV11-2 NA TRBD2 TRBJ2-2
CATNSQGMNTEAFF TGTGCAACAAACTCCCAGGGAATGAACACTGAAGCTTTCTTT TRBV10-3 NA NA TRBJ1-1
CASSPGQGQADTQYF TGCGCCAGCAGCCCGGGACAGGGGCAGGCAGATACGCAGTATTTT TRBV5-1 once TRBD1 TRBJ2-3
CASSFGGATETQYF TGTGCCAGCAGTTTCGGGGGGGCCACGGAGACCCAGTACTTC TRBV27 once TRBD2 TRBJ2-5
CATAAQGIGGYTF TGTGCCACCGCCGCACAGGGGATAGGTGGCTACACCTTC TRBV2 once TRBD1 TRBJ1-2
CASSPGQRNTEAFF TGTGCCAGTAGTCCCGGACAAAGGAACACTGAAGCTTTCTTT TRBV19 once NA TRBJ1-1
CASSLGSLQGTGNTIYF TGTGCCAGCAGCTTAGGATCTTTACAGGGAACTGGAAACACCATATATTTT TRBV7-2 NA NA TRBJ1-3
CASSLSDGDGYTF TGTGCCAGCAGCTTATCCGACGGGGATGGCTACACCTTC TRBV11-3 NA NA TRBJ1-2
CASSPLTGDTEAFF TGTGCCAGCTCACCCCTCACAGGGGACACTGAAGCTTTCTTT TRBV18 NA TRBD1 TRBJ1-1
CSVGVNYGYTF TGCAGCGTTGGAGTGAACTATGGCTACACCTTC TRBV29-1 NA NA TRBJ1-2
CASSLGVGQGYFVVAEAFF TGTGCCAGCAGCTTAGGGGTTGGGCAGGGATATTTCGTCGTGGCTGAAGCTTTCTTT TRBV7-8 NA NA TRBJ1-1
CASSQWDRPQETQYF TGCGCCAGCAGCCAGTGGGACAGACCACAAGAGACCCAGTACTTC TRBV4-1 once TRBD1 TRBJ2-5
CASRPRQGTGELFF TGTGCAAGTCGCCCACGACAGGGCACCGGGGAGCTGTTTTTT TRBV12-2 NA NA TRBJ2-2
CASSSGGSRLNTEAFF TGTGCCAGCAGCTCGGGAGGTTCAAGGTTGAACACTGAAGCTTTCTTT TRBV5-5 NA NA TRBJ1-1
CASRRDRVGSYEQYF TGTGCCAGCAGGCGGGACAGGGTGGGCTCCTACGAGCAGTACTTC TRBV28 NA TRBD1 TRBJ2-7
CASSLKSRQGTQYF TGTGCCAGCAGCTTAAAGTCCCGGCAGGGGACGCAGTATTTT TRBV28 NA NA TRBJ2-3
CASSETRPGQSTDTQYF TGCGCCAGCAGCGAGACGAGGCCGGGACAGTCCACAGATACGCAGTATTTT TRBV5-1 NA TRBD1 TRBJ2-3
CASSTPRRGAEGYTF TGTGCCAGTAGTACCCCGCGTAGGGGCGCGGAAGGCTACACCTTC TRBV19 NA NA TRBJ1-2
CASRLQGSSYNEQFF TGTGCCAGCAGACTCCAGGGCAGCTCCTACAATGAGCAGTTCTTC TRBV2 NA NA TRBJ2-1
CAWSVLCQGVWQPQHF TGTGCCTGGAGTGTACTATGTCAGGGGGTTTGGCAGCCCCAGCATTTT TRBV30 NA TRBD1 TRBJ1-5
CASSFQGNQPQHF TGTGCCAGCAGCTTTCAGGGCAATCAGCCCCAGCATTTT TRBV7-9 once NA TRBJ1-5
CASIPRGGGSNQPQHF TGTGCCAGCATCCCCCGGGGAGGGGGGAGCAATCAGCCCCAGCATTTT TRBV7-2 NA NA TRBJ1-5
CASLEGGVNEKLFF TGTGCCAGCCTCGAAGGAGGGGTAAATGAAAAACTGTTTTTT TRBV2 few NA TRBJ1-4
CASSEGQPNTEAFF TGTGCCAGCAGTGAAGGACAACCGAACACTGAAGCTTTCTTT TRBV2 NA NA TRBJ1-1
CASSLMPTSGDTGELFF TGCGCCAGCAGCTTGATGCCGACTAGCGGAGACACCGGGGAGCTGTTTTTT TRBV5-1 NA TRBD2 TRBJ2-2
CASSMETSGENIQYF TGTGCCAGTAGTATGGAGACTAGCGGGGAAAACATTCAGTACTTC TRBV19 NA TRBD2 TRBJ2-4
CASSYQGQGAIEQFF TGTGCCAGCAGTTACCAGGGACAGGGGGCGATAGAGCAGTTCTTC TRBV6-5 NA TRBD1 TRBJ2-1
CASSRQGPTEAFF TGTGCCAGCAGTCGACAGGGTCCCACTGAAGCTTTCTTT TRBV2 NA TRBD1 TRBJ1-1
CASSIENRNSPLHF TGTGCCAGTAGTATAGAGAACAGGAATTCACCCCTCCACTTT TRBV19 NA NA TRBJ1-6
CASSPTGYDYGYTF TGTGCCAGCAGCCCGACAGGGTATGACTATGGCTACACCTTC TRBV7-8 NA TRBD1 TRBJ1-2
CASTLGGGHYGYTF TGTGCCAGCACCTTAGGGGGGGGACACTATGGCTACACCTTC TRBV28 NA NA TRBJ1-2
CASTPGSGVNSEAFF TGTGCCAGCACCCCAGGCTCAGGGGTAAATTCTGAAGCTTTCTTT TRBV14 NA NA TRBJ1-1
CASERNRNGNEKLFF TGTGCCAGTGAACGAAACAGAAACGGAAATGAAAAACTGTTTTTT TRBV19 NA NA TRBJ1-4
CASSPRGGAVYSNQPQHF TGTGCCAGCAGTCCCCGGGGGGGGGCGGTCTATAGCAATCAGCCCCAGCATTTT TRBV6-6 NA NA TRBJ1-5
CASSFQLAGVKNIQYF TGTGCCAGCAGCTTTCAACTAGCGGGGGTTAAAAACATTCAGTACTTC TRBV7-9 NA TRBD2 TRBJ2-4
CASSDWGGQFSGNTIYF TGTGCCAGCAGTGATTGGGGTGGACAGTTCTCTGGAAACACCATATATTTT TRBV2 NA NA TRBJ1-3
CAISASPFVDTQYF TGTGCCATCAGTGCCTCCCCCTTTGTCGATACGCAGTATTTT TRBV10-3 NA NA TRBJ2-3
CASSARGNTEAFF TGTGCCAGCAGTGCGCGGGGGAACACTGAAGCTTTCTTT TRBV2 NA NA TRBJ1-1
CASSYTASGELFF TGTGCCAGCAGCTATACTGCGAGCGGGGAGCTGTTTTTT TRBV5-4 NA NA TRBJ2-2
CASSLGQGGTDTQYF TGCGCCAGCAGCTTGGGACAGGGGGGCACAGATACGCAGTATTTT TRBV5-1 many TRBD1 TRBJ2-3
CASSLGGDGQPQHF TGCGCCAGCAGCTTGGGGGGGGATGGTCAGCCCCAGCATTTT TRBV5-1 NA NA TRBJ1-5
CASSLESSYNEQFF TGCGCCAGCAGCTTAGAGAGCTCCTACAATGAGCAGTTCTTC TRBV5-1 NA NA TRBJ2-1